A single sample is the source of the 9 T cell receptor beta chains below, sequenced in a study of CD8 T cells in Susac syndrome (dated by TCRdb to the late 2010s). Library preparation was by the immunoSEQ multiplex PCR assay. RNA was extracted using the RNeasy kit, and about 0.5 to 1 microgram was reverse transcribed with random hexamers. In TCRdb, the public reads were trimmed at Q25 with fastp and aligned with MiXCR, with productive beta chains retained. When rows share a CDR3 protein, they turn into one entry using the most common DNA and genes. Present in this sample are more than 150,000 distinct CDR3 sequences, 92% of which were seen just once. The ten largest clones capture roughly 0.08% of the sample. Sequenced: CD4+ T cells from PBMCs. The receptors were sampled from a human donor in good health.

The chain employs TRBV30 and TRBJ2-1; the D gene is possibly TRBD1 (6 bases). Trimming left V 7 bases short and J 4 bases short, with 14 bases between. Germline V gene lookup returns CDR1 GTSNPN and CDR2 SVGIG (reference sequence). The CDR3 runs to 13 residues. The CDR3 DNA is TGTGCCTCAAGCCGCGGACAGTACAATGAGCAGTTCTTC. Translated, it gives CASSRGQYNEQFF.

The rearrangement joins TRBV5-1 to TRBJ2-1; no clear D. Per germline, CDR1 SGHRS and CDR2 YFSETQ. This CDR3 has 15 amino acids. V lost 7 bases and J lost 0, with 14 bases in between. The CDR3, as DNA: TGCGCCAGCTATCCCCGGGTGAGCTCCTACAATGAGCAGTTCTTC. Translation: CASYPRVSSYNEQFF.

The V call is TRBV7-8, the J call TRBJ2-7; 7 bases map to TRBD1. The CDR3 totals 16 residues. Trimming at V came to 1 base and at J to 0 bases, leaving 6 bases not matched to a gene. Per the germline V gene, CDR1 is SGHVS and CDR2 is FQNEAQ. The CDR3 DNA is TGTGCCAGCAGCTTAGGCGGACAGGCCCGCTCCTACGAGCAGTACTTC. Translation: CASSLGGQARSYEQYF.

The J gene is TRBJ1-1, the V gene TRBV11-2, with 9 bases aligning to TRBD1. CDR3 length: 14 residues. After removal of 4 bases from V and 1 base from J, the junction contained 1 base not matched to a gene. The germline V gene encodes CDR1 SGHAT and CDR2 FQNNGV. CDR3 residues: CASSWGQGNTEAFF. The CDR3, as DNA: TGTGCCAGCAGCTGGGGACAGGGGAACACTGAAGCTTTCTTT.

This clonotype was counted between two and nine times. The rearrangement joins TRBV6-5 to TRBJ2-1, with D maybe TRBD2 (6 bases). The CDR3 totals 15 residues. Trimming removed 5 bases from V and 0 bases from J, with 11 bases in between. CDR1 is MNHEY, CDR2 SVGAGI, per germline. The CDR3 nucleotides are TGTGCCAGCAGTAAAGACGGGAGCTCCTACAATGAGCAGTTCTTC. It codes for CASSKDGSSYNEQFF.

The chain couples TRBV9 to TRBJ1-5, with D unclear. The CDR3 is made up of 13 amino acids. With 3 bases removed from V and 1 base from J, the gap between germline ends came to 5 bases. Germline-derived CDR1 and CDR2 are SGDLS and YYNGEE. The CDR3 protein is CASSAGSNQPQHF. CDR3 DNA: TGTGCCAGCAGCGCCGGGAGCAATCAGCCCCAGCATTTT.

The J gene is TRBJ2-1, the V gene TRBV2; TRBD2 is a possible D gene (6 bases). Per germline, CDR1 SNHLY and CDR2 FYNNEI. The CDR3 covers 15 residues. Trimming cost V 2 bases and J 4 bases, with 12 bases left between them. The CDR3 reads CASSERRGAYNEQFF. DNA for the CDR3: TGTGCCAGCAGTGAAAGGCGGGGAGCTTACAATGAGCAGTTCTTC.

V and J are TRBV20-1 and TRBJ1-5; D call uncertain. Germline-derived CDR1 and CDR2 are DFQATT and SNEGSKA (reference sequence). V was trimmed by 4 bases and J by 3 bases, leaving 13 bases between them. CDR3 length: 14 amino acids. The CDR3 loop is CSAIAGSNNQPQHF. The DNA of the CDR3 is TGCAGTGCTATTGCCGGGTCAAACAATCAGCCCCAGCATTTT.

The chain carries TRBV5-4 and TRBJ1-1, with a tentative D call TRBD1 (5 bases). CDR3 length: 14 residues. CDR1 and CDR2 from the germline V gene are SGHNT and YYREEE (reference sequence). Trimming removed 1 base from V and 1 base from J, with 8 bases in between. The CDR3 DNA is TGTGCCAGCAGCTTGCCCGGGGGGAACACTGAAGCTTTCTTT. It codes for CASSLPGGNTEAFF.